The T cell receptor (beta chain) described here comes from a study of Ad26.COV2.S vaccination and SARS-CoV-2 variants. Study-level information: Each vaccinee took Ad26.COV2.S intramuscularly, once or twice 56 days apart. Overall study results and limits: It was found that vaccine and placebo recipients had similar non-spike TCR breadth.

This table comes from immunoSEQ multiplex PCR, and its TCRdb copy is limited to in-frame clones, with some not included. The sample lists hundreds of thousands of clones, 70% to 90% seen once, with about 1.5% in the top ten. Germline V gene data show CDR1 as LGHDT and CDR2 as YNNKEL (reference sequence). This CDR3 region has 15 residues. V gave up 1 base and J gave up 7 bases; unmatched junction bases: 2. Remarks on this clone: No antigen is known for it.

Treatment meaning: approximately 18 received Ad26.COV2.S at low or high dose, single or two shots; roughly five received placebo; per-sample allocation not given. It was on day 63 after the first vaccine or placebo injection that samples were taken. Based in Boston, the donor was an adult of 18-55 years. The material sequenced was peripheral blood, taken in a trial of Ad26.COV2.S vaccine versus placebo. The chain couples TRBV3-1 (or the pseudogene TRBV3-2) to TRBJ2-1; 12 bases fit TRBD2. The clonotype was recovered from a person between 18 and 59 years old who received the Ad26.COV2.S COVID-19 vaccine or a placebo. The CDR3 is CASSQVLAGGNEQFF. The DNA for the CDR3 is TGTGCCAGCAGCCAAGTGCTAGCGGGAGGGAATGAGCAGTTCTTC.